The rows below give T cell receptor beta chains drawn from one sample of a study of T cell responses to AZD1222 COVID-19 vaccine. The repertoire was sequenced with immunoSEQ multiplex PCR; TCRdb's copy has only in-frame clones and lacks some. The sample lists approximately 68,000 clones, around 88% seen once, with around 21% in the top ten. Sequenced here: peripheral blood, sampled on day 0 of AZD1222 vaccination. The receptors stem from an adult in good health. Both conserved end residues are trimmed from each CDR3. D genes are given only for firm matches. Clone size, where shown, is once, few, many, or a class for clones that have expanded.

TRBV27	NA	TRBJ2-1	NA	ASRSIGLEQF
TRBV4-2	NA	TRBJ2-5	TRBD1	ASSQELQGAPEQETQY
TRBV2	NA	TRBJ1-4	NA	ASSDPGTATNEKLF
TRBV5-1	NA	TRBJ2-7	TRBD1	ASTSRDRAREQY
TRBV6-4	NA	TRBJ2-1	TRBD2	ASSLVPGLEVNEQF
TRBV28	NA	TRBJ2-3	TRBD2	ASSSTGGIDTQY
TRBV7-3	NA	TRBJ2-1	NA	ASSKYPPYRAENNEQF
TRBV19	NA	TRBJ2-1	NA	ASEPLMGQGLARSSYNEQF
TRBV12-3/TRBV12-4	NA	TRBJ1-6	NA	ASSLGGGPLH
TRBV7-3	NA	TRBJ1-3	TRBD1	ASSAAGGIGNTIY
TRBV9	once	TRBJ1-6	NA	ASSVGGNNSPLH
TRBV6-5	NA	TRBJ2-7	NA	ASMEGDEQY
TRBV6-2/TRBV6-3	NA	TRBJ1-5	NA	ASSRGSGNQPQH
TRBV27	NA	TRBJ2-7	TRBD2	ASSLGLDYEQY
TRBV7-2	NA	TRBJ2-1	NA	ASTELYNEQF
TRBV5-4	NA	TRBJ2-1	NA	ASSEQGPSNEQF
TRBV5-5	once	TRBJ1-5	TRBD1	ASSLELHRGFQPQH
TRBV27	NA	TRBJ1-2	NA	ASSLQSRDGGYT
TRBV7-9	once	TRBJ2-1	NA	ASTPRGGISYNEQF
TRBV4-1	NA	TRBJ1-2	NA	ASSQDLASGGYGYT
TRBV20-1	NA	TRBJ1-2	TRBD1	SASNQGGGYT
TRBV7-9	NA	TRBJ1-5	NA	ASSSSQGRQPQH
TRBV28	NA	TRBJ1-2	NA	ASSRDETVGYT
TRBV14	NA	TRBJ1-2	NA	ASSQELYTGYT
TRBV11-1	NA	TRBJ2-7	NA	ASSLVSEQY
TRBV6-1	many	TRBJ2-3	TRBD2	ASSETSGGADTQY
TRBV7-6	NA	TRBJ2-5	NA	ASSLVSGPQETQY
TRBV5-1	NA	TRBJ1-3	TRBD1	ASSSGQGNTIY
TRBV28	once	TRBJ2-3	NA	ASSLRRGVAQY
TRBV6-5	once	TRBJ2-1	TRBD2	ASSYSTSGRPNEQF
TRBV7-8	once	TRBJ2-7	NA	ASIDRLGPPYEQY
TRBV6-5	NA	TRBJ1-1	NA	ASSPVELNTEAF
TRBV19	NA	TRBJ2-7	TRBD1	ASSKQGIHEQY
TRBV5-1	NA	TRBJ2-7	TRBD1	ASSYGTDYEQY
TRBV24-1	once	TRBJ2-1	NA	ATSEGAANEQF
TRBV11-2	NA	TRBJ2-7	NA	ASSLHPREQY
TRBV27	NA	TRBJ2-2	NA	ASWTRALNTGELF
TRBV12-3/TRBV12-4	NA	TRBJ1-2	NA	ASSPNYGYT
TRBV30	NA	TRBJ1-1	NA	AWSPPNTEAF
TRBV30	NA	TRBJ1-4	NA	AWSVGAGSNEKLF
TRBV28	NA	TRBJ1-2	NA	ASSIPTNYGYT